Each of the 21 T cell receptor beta chains below was sequenced from the same sample in a study of blood T cell repertoires in COVID-19 (TCRdb year 2020). Libraries were built with the immunoSEQ multiplex PCR assay. The immuneACCESS repertoire file appears here via TCRdb, limited to in-frame rearrangements. These files lack a portion of the clones; in checked studies, under half of the deficit traces to unresolved V genes, and the cause of the others is not known. Recorded for this sample are 200,000 to 300,000 clones; roughly 86% of them occurred a single time. Of the sample, roughly 5.6% is held by the ten largest clones. Sequenced sample: peripheral blood. The receptors originated from a woman aged 55-70 years with COVID-19, enrolled during active disease.

This clone appeared a single time. The chain is built from TRBV18 and TRBJ1-1; 12 bases match TRBD1. The V segment lost 3 bases and the J segment 6 bases; nucleotides outside the gene matches: 8. This CDR3 contains 16 residues. The germline CDR1 and CDR2 sequences are KGHSH and LQKENI. The CDR3 DNA reads as TGTGCCAGCTCACCTGGGACAGGGGGCGCTGGGGCTGAAGCTTTCTTT. This sequence encodes CASSPGTGGAGAEAFF.

This chain joins TRBV27 and TRBJ2-1; 10 nucleotides align to TRBD2. Germline CDR1 MNHEY, CDR2 SMNVEV (reference sequence). Trimming took 3 bases from V and 3 from J; bases not matched to a gene: 11. This CDR3 contains 18 residues. The CDR3 nucleotides read TGTGCCAGCAGTTTCTCCTCTAGCGGGAGAAACGTCTACAATGAGCAGTTCTTC. This encodes CASSFSSSGRNVYNEQFF.

The rearrangement uses TRBV3-1 (or the pseudogene TRBV3-2) and TRBJ2-7, with 8 nucleotides matching TRBD2. The CDR3 consists of 15 residues. Germline assignment: CDR1 LGHDT and CDR2 YNNKEL (reference sequence). V shed 4 bases and J 3 bases; nucleotides not matched to a gene: 8. Written as DNA, the CDR3 is TGTGCCAGCAGCCGTGCCGGGGGGGCGGGCTACGAGCAGTACTTC. Translated, it gives CASSRAGGAGYEQYF.

This clone was recorded at least ten times. The V and J genes are TRBV5-1 and TRBJ1-2, with D perhaps TRBD1 (5 bases). This CDR3 is 17 amino acids long. CDR1 is SGHRS, CDR2 YFSETQ, per germline. The germline V and J ends were trimmed by 0 bases and 5 bases, with 20 bases remaining between them. As DNA, the CDR3 is TGCGCCAGCAGCTTGGCCGGGGGAGGGGCCGCTGGATATGGCTACACCTTC. It encodes CASSLAGGGAAGYGYTF.

This chain's CDR3 is CASSLDRGSDNEQFF. DNA for the CDR3: TGCGCCAGCAGCTTGGATCGGGGTTCGGACAATGAGCAGTTCTTC. The chain recombines TRBV5-1 with TRBJ2-1, with D tentatively TRBD2 (5 bases). V lost 0 bases and J lost 5, with 12 bases in between. Germline CDR1 and CDR2: SGHRS and YFSETQ. The CDR3 contains 15 residues.

In its sample, this clone was seen once. The CDR3 DNA follows: TGTGCCAGCTCGTCAAAAACAGATACGCAGTATTTT. Translation gives CASSSKTDTQYF. The chain carries TRBV18 and TRBJ2-3; D remains ambiguous. Germline V CDR1 and CDR2: KGHSH, LQKENI. The CDR3 is made up of 12 amino acids. V was cut by 6 bases and J by 3 bases, with 7 bases left in between.

V usage is TRBV19 and J usage is TRBJ1-2; D remains ambiguous. Germline CDR1 LNHDA, CDR2 SQIVND (reference sequence). This CDR3 has 13 residues. V shed 4 bases and J shed 2 bases, with 8 bases lying between them. The CDR3 coding sequence is TGTGCCAGTAGTAGGGGAGAGAACTATGGCTACACCTTC. Translated, it gives CASSRGENYGYTF.

The V and J genes are TRBV7-2 and TRBJ1-4, with 11 bases that match TRBD1. In germline, CDR1 is SGHTA, CDR2 FQGNSA. After removal of 3 bases from V and 7 bases from J, the junction contained 7 bases not matched to a gene. The CDR3 loop spans 16 amino acids. The CDR3 DNA reads TGTGCCAGCAGCTTCGGGACAGGGGGAGGAAGTGAAAAACTGTTTTTT. Residues: CASSFGTGGGSEKLFF.

This sequence joins TRBV3-1 (or the pseudogene TRBV3-2) and TRBJ2-7; the D gene is possibly TRBD2 (7 bases). Deletions cut 1 base from V and 2 bases from J, with 21 bases between. There are 18 residues in the CDR3. The germline gives CDR1 LGHDT, CDR2 YNNKEL (reference sequence). CDR3 loop: CASSQVKGSGTLTYEQYF. As DNA, the CDR3 is TGTGCCAGCAGCCAAGTTAAGGGGAGCGGGACACTCACCTACGAGCAGTACTTC.

The V call is TRBV20-1, the J call TRBJ2-2, with 7 positions matching TRBD2. In germline, CDR1 is DFQATT, CDR2 SNEGSKA (reference sequence). The CDR3 covers 17 residues. V gave up 3 bases and J gave up 3 bases; unmatched junction bases: 13. The CDR3 spells CSASLTGGWEDTGELFF. The CDR3 region has the DNA TGCAGTGCTAGTCTAACCGGGGGGTGGGAGGACACCGGGGAGCTGTTTTTT.

This chain joins TRBV27 and TRBJ2-1, with 9 bases matching TRBD2. CDR3 length: 15 amino acids. The germline gives CDR1 MNHEY, CDR2 SMNVEV (reference sequence). J gave up 7 bases and V 2 bases, and 6 bases lay outside the gene matches. The CDR3 loop is CASSLGIAGANEQFF. The CDR3 DNA follows: TGTGCCAGCAGTTTAGGAATAGCGGGAGCGAATGAGCAGTTCTTC.

This chain joins TRBV6-6 and TRBJ1-5; D might be TRBD1 (6 bases). The ends were cut back, 5 bases at V and 5 bases at J, with 10 bases in the middle. The CDR3 loop spans 13 amino acids. The germline V gene encodes CDR1 MNHNY and CDR2 SVGAGI (reference sequence). The chain's CDR3 is CASSAGAYQPQHF. CDR3 nucleotide sequence: TGTGCCAGCAGTGCAGGGGCGTATCAGCCCCAGCATTTT.

The rearrangement uses TRBV29-1 and TRBJ2-1; D remains unclear. Germline CDR1 SQVTM, CDR2 ANQGSEA. CDR3 length equals 11 residues. V gave up 6 bases and J gave up 9 bases, with 12 bases separating them. Here the CDR3 reads CSVARSGEQFF. CDR3 in DNA: TGCAGCGTGGCCAGATCTGGTGAGCAGTTCTTC.

This sequence joins TRBV30 and TRBJ1-2; 9 bases are shared with TRBD1. Unmatched junction bases numbered 3, after V lost 3 bases and J lost 1 base. Germline loops: CDR1 GTSNPN, CDR2 SVGIG (reference sequence). This CDR3 is built from 14 residues. CDR3 sequence: CAWRGDRVNYGYTF. The CDR3 DNA follows: TGTGCCTGGAGGGGGGACAGGGTTAACTATGGCTACACCTTC.

The chain joins TRBV27 to TRBJ2-2; perhaps TRBD1 as D (6 bases). The V and J ends lost 6 bases and 4 bases respectively, with 21 bases between them. Germline-derived CDR1 and CDR2 are MNHEY and SMNVEV (reference sequence). This CDR3 is built from 17 residues. CDR3 bases: TGTGCCAGCAGACGGACAGCCTTCGCGGTGAGCACCGGGGAGCTGTTTTTT. It specifies CASRRTAFAVSTGELFF.

The rearrangement joins TRBV19 to TRBJ1-4; TRBD1 agrees at 9 bases. Losses at the gene ends were 5 bases for V and 7 bases for J; bases not matched to a gene: 11. The CDR3 has 16 amino acids. CDR1 is LNHDA, CDR2 SQIVND, per germline (reference sequence). The DNA for the CDR3 is TGTGCCAGTAGTCCGCCGGGACAGGGCGCGCGTGAAAAACTGTTTTTT. This codes for CASSPPGQGAREKLFF.

The chain employs TRBV18 and TRBJ1-2, with D possibly being TRBD1 (6 bases). Germline V lookup: CDR1 KGHSH, CDR2 LQKENI. CDR3 size: 14 residues. Trimming took off 0 bases at V and 6 bases at J, with 11 bases between the two ends. CDR3 DNA: TGTGCCAGCTCACCACCCCGGACAGTCAATGGCTACACCTTC. Amino acids: CASSPPRTVNGYTF.

This clone was seen a few times. This chain connects TRBV10-3 to TRBJ2-2; TRBD1 agrees at 7 bases. The CDR3 totals 17 residues. The ends lost 6 bases at V and 3 bases at J; junction bases unmatched: 13. Per the germline V gene, CDR1 is ENHRY and CDR2 is SYGVKD. CDR3: CAISPEGARKYTGELFF. The CDR3 DNA reads as TGTGCCATCAGCCCCGAGGGGGCACGTAAATACACCGGGGAGCTGTTTTTT.

This clone was detected only a few times. V usage is TRBV7-2 and J usage is TRBJ2-7, with D unclear. With 4 bases removed from V and 4 bases from J, the gap between germline ends came to 8 bases. Germline CDR1 SGHTA, CDR2 FQGNSA. This CDR3 is 12 amino acids long. The DNA for the CDR3 is TGTGCCAGCAGCTCATCTCGGTACGAGCAGTACTTC. Protein product: CASSSSRYEQYF. Based on the CDR3 plus reference TRBV7-2 and TRBJ2-7, the full variable domain is GAGVSQSPSNKVTEKGKDVELRCDPISGHTALYWYRQSLGQGLEFLIYFQGNSAPDKSGLPSDRFSAERTGGSVSTLTIQRTQQEDSAVYLCASSSSRYEQYFGPGTRLTVT.

The chain is built from TRBV25-1 and TRBJ2-3; 10 nucleotides match TRBD1. CDR1 is MGHDK, CDR2 SYGVNS, per germline. V was clipped by 3 bases and J by 9 bases; unmatched bases: 0. This CDR3 spans 12 amino acids. CDR3 protein: CASSEGQGTQYF. The CDR3 bases are TGTGCCAGCAGTGAGGGACAGGGGACGCAGTATTTT.

This clone turned up a few times. This chain links TRBV27 with TRBJ2-3; D is possibly TRBD2 (6 bases). The CDR3 runs 18 residues. Looked up from germline, CDR1 is MNHEY and CDR2 is SMNVEV (reference sequence). Trimming removed 8 bases from V and 3 bases from J, with 27 bases in between. The CDR3 spells CASGLRRGLVKGTDTQYF. The CDR3 DNA follows: TGTGCCAGCGGCTTACGACGGGGACTCGTCAAGGGGACAGATACGCAGTATTTT.